One sample yielded the 26 T cell receptor beta chains listed below, sequenced in a study of Graves' ophthalmopathy and Graves' hyperthyroidism. Amplification from RNA transcripts yielded the TCR beta CDR3 regions. The first round was an RT-PCR with HTBI primers, and the second round was a multiplex PCR. From the multiplex PCR reads, TCRdb called clonotypes with MiXCR, one entry per CDR3 protein. The table lists a few hundred thousand distinct CDR3 sequences, around 21% of them singletons. Sequenced input: peripheral blood. All receptors come from a woman between 18 and 29 years old with stable Graves' hyperthyroidism.

This chain connects TRBV2 to TRBJ1-6, with a weak D call TRBD1 (5 bases). The CDR3 covers 13 residues. The germline CDR1 and CDR2 sequences are SNHLY and FYNNEI. The germline V and J ends were trimmed by 6 bases and 7 bases, with 10 bases remaining between them. The CDR3 here is CASRGDGNSPLHF. CDR3 nucleotide sequence: TGTGCCAGCAGAGGGGACGGGAATTCACCCCTCCACTTT.

This clonotype appeared a single time. Given a much more abundant clone one base away, this may be a read error. This rearrangement joins TRBV27 to TRBJ1-2; perhaps TRBD1 as D (5 bases). The ends were cut back, 3 bases at V and 3 bases at J, with 14 bases in the middle. Germline V gene data show CDR1 as MNHEY and CDR2 as SMNVEV (reference sequence). This CDR3 is built from 15 residues. Here the CDR3 DNA reads TGTGCCAGCAGTTTTCCGGGACCGTGGTACTATGGCTACACCTTC. Translation gives CASSFPGPWYYGYTF.

This clonotype was counted only a few times. The chain carries TRBV20-1 and TRBJ1-1; D is unresolved. V gave up 3 bases and J gave up 3 bases, with 11 bases separating them. CDR3 size: 13 residues. From germline, CDR1 is DFQATT and CDR2 SNEGSKA (reference sequence). The CDR3 region has the DNA TGCAGTGCTAGTACCCACCCAGACACTGAAGCTTTCTTT. This sequence encodes CSASTHPDTEAFF.

This clonotype has ten or more counts. The chain links TRBV7-8 to TRBJ2-7, with 7 bases identical to TRBD1. The germline V gene encodes CDR1 SGHVS and CDR2 FQNEAQ. The CDR3 is 14 amino acids. Trimming took 5 bases from V and 3 from J; bases not matched to a gene: 7. In nucleotides, the CDR3 is TGTGCCAGCAGCAATCAAGACAGGGTCTACGAGCAGTACTTC. It specifies CASSNQDRVYEQYF.

At least ten counts were recorded for this clonotype. V is TRBV7-8 and J is TRBJ2-2; D assignment may be TRBD1 or TRBD2 (5 bases each). There are 17 residues in the CDR3. CDR1 and CDR2 (germline): SGHVS, FQNEAQ. With 4 bases removed from V and 6 bases from J, the gap between germline ends came to 21 bases. The CDR3, as DNA: TGTGCCAGCAGCTCACTAGGACGGGGACGAGGGTCCGGGGAGCTGTTTTTT. Amino acid sequence: CASSSLGRGRGSGELFF.

The V call is TRBV20-1, the J call TRBJ2-5; 10 bases are shared with TRBD2. The CDR3 contains 15 residues. After removal of 6 bases from V and 0 bases from J, the junction contained 7 bases not matched to a gene. The germline V gene has CDR1 DFQATT and CDR2 SNEGSKA (reference sequence). CDR3 DNA sequence: TGCAGTGCACCTACTAGCGGGGCTCACCAAGAGACCCAGTACTTC. Its protein product is CSAPTSGAHQETQYF.

This clonotype was picked up many times. The chain links TRBV3-1 to TRBJ2-7; 7 bases line up with TRBD2. Per the germline V gene, CDR1 is LGHDT and CDR2 is YNNKEL (reference sequence). V dropped 1 base and J dropped 3; count of bases not matched to a gene: 6. The CDR3 consists of 15 residues. CDR3 region: CASSQGLAVNYEQYF. The CDR3 nucleotides are TGTGCCAGCAGCCAAGGGCTAGCGGTCAACTACGAGCAGTACTTC.

CDR3: CASLDISNTEAFF. The CDR3 nucleotides are TGTGCCAGCTTGGACATCTCGAACACTGAAGCTTTCTTT. The chain is built from TRBV6-1 and TRBJ1-1; D possibly corresponds to TRBD1 (5 bases). CDR3 length equals 13 residues. V lost 8 bases and J lost 1, with 11 bases in between. Germline V gives CDR1 MNHNS, CDR2 SASEGT.

This clonotype was observed a few times. V usage is TRBV6-1 and J usage is TRBJ1-1; TRBD1 might be the D (5 bases). Germline loops: CDR1 MNHNS, CDR2 SASEGT. This CDR3 region has 16 residues. Trimming removed 0 bases from V and 0 bases from J, with 11 bases in between. In DNA form, the CDR3 reads TGTGCCAGCAGTGAAGCGTGGGGGTTGATGAACACTGAAGCTTTCTTT. The encoded protein is CASSEAWGLMNTEAFF.

This clonotype was detected many times. The chain carries TRBV3-1 and TRBJ1-2; D may be TRBD1 (5 bases). CDR1 LGHDT and CDR2 YNNKEL come from the germline V gene (reference sequence). V lost 4 bases and J lost 8, with 17 bases in between. The CDR3 loop spans 14 amino acids. The CDR3 sequence: CASSLEAGTGGYTF. The CDR3 coding sequence is TGTGCCAGCAGCCTCGAGGCAGGGACGGGGGGCTACACCTTC.

This clonotype was picked up many times. The CDR3 DNA follows: TGTGCCAGTAGTATCGGCAGGGCGTTGGGCTACACCTTC. It specifies CASSIGRALGYTF. This chain uses TRBV19 with TRBJ1-2; D may be TRBD1 (5 bases). Germline CDR1 reads LNHDA; CDR2 reads SQIVND (reference sequence). The V end lost 3 bases, the J end lost 8 bases, and 13 bases lay between the germline ends. The CDR3 has 13 residues.

This clonotype came up many times. The chain links TRBV14 to TRBJ2-7; tentative D call: TRBD1 (5 bases). V was clipped by 3 bases and J by 6 bases, with 12 bases between them. The CDR3 has 13 amino acids. Germline V CDR1 and CDR2: SGHDN, FVKESK. The CDR3 DNA follows: TGTGCCAGCAGCCATCCGACAGTCGGCGAGCAGTACTTC. Protein: CASSHPTVGEQYF.

The sample holds many counts of this clonotype. This chain links TRBV6-1 with TRBJ2-7; a weak D match, TRBD1 (5 bases). The V end lost 6 bases, the J end lost 3 bases, and 12 bases lay between the germline ends. CDR1 MNHNS and CDR2 SASEGT come from the germline V gene. The CDR3 sequence is 13 residues long. The CDR3 nucleotides read TGTGCCAGCAGCCCCAGGGCCCGCTACGAGCAGTACTTC. Encoded protein: CASSPRARYEQYF.

The J gene is TRBJ1-6, the V gene TRBV12-3 or TRBV12-4; D is uncertain. The CDR3 loop spans 14 amino acids. With 3 bases removed from V and 8 bases from J, the gap between germline ends came to 11 bases. The CDR3 sequence is CASSFYSSDSPLHF. The CDR3 region has the DNA TGTGCCAGCAGTTTTTACAGTTCAGATTCACCCCTCCACTTT.

In this sample, this clonotype turned up many times. This chain joins TRBV19 and TRBJ1-5; D ambiguous. The ends were cut back, 1 base at V and 1 base at J, with 5 bases in the middle. Per the germline V gene, CDR1 is LNHDA and CDR2 is SQIVND (reference sequence). The CDR3 loop spans 14 amino acids. CDR3 nucleotide sequence: TGTGCCAGTAGTATAGTGGTAAGCAATCAGCCCCAGCATTTT. Translated: CASSIVVSNQPQHF. Using reference TRBV19 and TRBJ1-5 for the parts outside the CDR3, the full variable domain is DGGITQSPKYLFRKEGQNVTLSCEQNLNHDAMYWYRQDPGQGLRLIYYSQIVNDFQKGDIAEGYSVSREKKESFPLTVTSAQKNPTAFYLCASSIVVSNQPQHFGDGTRLSIL.

At least ten counts were recorded for this clonotype. The rearrangement uses TRBV12-3 or TRBV12-4 and TRBJ2-7; 10 nucleotides agree with TRBD1. CDR3 length equals 15 residues. V gave up 6 bases and J gave up 2 bases; unmatched junction bases: 7. CDR3 nucleotide sequence: TGTGCCAGCAGCCGCGGACAGGGGGTACCCTACGAGCAGTACTTC. Its protein is CASSRGQGVPYEQYF.

This clonotype has at least ten counts. V usage is TRBV6-5 and J usage is TRBJ2-5, with 9 nucleotides matching TRBD1. The V gene end was trimmed by 0 bases and the J gene end by 5 bases; junction bases not matched to a gene: 7. The CDR3 has 16 amino acids. The germline CDR1 and CDR2 sequences are MNHEY and SVGAGI. CDR3 sequence: CASSYSGQGRRETQYF. CDR3 nucleotides: TGTGCCAGCAGTTACTCGGGACAGGGCCGGAGGGAGACCCAGTACTTC.

This clonotype was counted between two and nine times. The rearrangement joins TRBV12-3 or TRBV12-4 to TRBJ1-2; TRBD1 is a possible D gene (5 bases). The CDR3 spans 15 residues. V lost 7 bases and J lost 4, with 19 bases in between. CDR3 nucleotides: TGTGCCAGCACCCTGGGGCGGGGTCTGAGCTATGGCTACACCTTC. Translated, it gives CASTLGRGLSYGYTF.

This clonotype came up many times. The chain couples TRBV6-4 to TRBJ2-7; no clear D gene. The germline V and J ends were trimmed by 6 bases and 3 bases, with 6 bases remaining between them. CDR1 is MRHNA and CDR2 is SNTAGT in the germline V gene. The CDR3 covers 11 residues. The CDR3 coding sequence is TGTGCCAGCAGGACTCGCTACGAGCAGTACTTC. Translating it yields CASRTRYEQYF.

This clonotype was picked up a small number of times. J is TRBJ2-7 and V is TRBV12-3 or TRBV12-4; 8 nucleotides match TRBD1. CDR3 size: 11 residues. After removal of 4 bases from V and 9 bases from J, the junction contained 2 bases not matched to a gene. CDR3 DNA: TGTGCCAGCAGTTCAGGGGGCAGGCAGTACTTC. The encoded protein is CASSSGGRQYF.

This clonotype appeared many times. V and J are TRBV28 and TRBJ1-3; 7 nucleotides agree with TRBD1. V lost 6 bases, J lost 0 bases, and 2 bases stayed unmatched. The CDR3 loop spans 14 amino acids. Germline CDR1 is MDHEN and CDR2 is SYDVKM. Written as DNA, the CDR3 is TGTGCCAGCAGAGCAGGGGGCTCTGGAAACACCATATATTTT. This encodes CASRAGGSGNTIYF.

In its sample, this clonotype was seen many times. V gene TRBV10-3 combines with J gene TRBJ1-3; weak D call: TRBD1 (6 bases). Trimming removed 10 bases from V and 9 bases from J, with 19 bases in between. This CDR3 is built from 13 residues. Germline lookup yields CDR1 ENHRY and CDR2 SYGVKD. DNA of the CDR3: TGTGCCACCAGCGTGGACCGGGACACCACCATATATTTT. It specifies CATSVDRDTTIYF.

This clonotype has ten or more counts. This chain joins TRBV10-3 and TRBJ2-7; TRBD2 matches at 9 bases. Germline V CDR1 and CDR2: ENHRY, SYGVKD. The length of the CDR3 is 16 residues. Losses at the gene ends were 6 bases for V and 0 bases for J; bases not matched to a gene: 9. CDR3 DNA: TGTGCCATCAGAGGAACTAGCGGGCCGACCTCCTACGAGCAGTACTTC. Residues: CAIRGTSGPTSYEQYF.

This clonotype was recorded many times. The chain employs TRBV28 and TRBJ2-7; TRBD2 might be the D (7 bases). V was cut by 2 bases and J by 3 bases, with 17 bases left in between. The V gene's germline CDR1 is MDHEN and CDR2 SYDVKM. The CDR3 consists of 16 residues. The CDR3 sequence: CASSLIGGGTFYEQYF. In DNA, the CDR3 is TGTGCCAGCAGTTTAATAGGGGGGGGGACATTCTACGAGCAGTACTTC.

V and J are TRBV11-2 and TRBJ2-4; the D is unclear. Trimming removed 3 bases from V and 0 bases from J, with 3 bases in between. CDR1 is SGHAT and CDR2 is FQNNGV in the germline V gene. This CDR3 comprises 13 residues. The CDR3 spells CASSFIAKNIQYF. The CDR3 DNA follows: TGTGCCAGCAGCTTCATAGCCAAAAACATTCAGTACTTC.

The J gene is TRBJ2-7, the V gene TRBV20-1; D call uncertain. V was cut by 4 bases and J by 5 bases, with 6 bases left in between. The CDR3 has 10 amino acids. The V gene's germline CDR1 is DFQATT and CDR2 SNEGSKA (reference sequence). The CDR3 DNA sequence: TGCAGTGCTAAGGGCCACGAGCAGTACTTC. Its translation is CSAKGHEQYF.